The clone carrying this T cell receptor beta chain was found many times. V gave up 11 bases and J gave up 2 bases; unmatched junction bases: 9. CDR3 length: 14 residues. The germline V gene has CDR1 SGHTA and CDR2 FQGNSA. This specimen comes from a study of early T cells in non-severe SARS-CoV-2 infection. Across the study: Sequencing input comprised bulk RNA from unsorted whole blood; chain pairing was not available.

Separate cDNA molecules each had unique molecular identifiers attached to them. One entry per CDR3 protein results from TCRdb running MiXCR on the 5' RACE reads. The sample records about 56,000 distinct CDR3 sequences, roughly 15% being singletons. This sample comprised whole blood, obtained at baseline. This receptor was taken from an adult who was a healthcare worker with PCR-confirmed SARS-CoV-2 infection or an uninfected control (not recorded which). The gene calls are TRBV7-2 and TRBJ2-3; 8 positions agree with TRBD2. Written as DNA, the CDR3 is TGTGCCCTTACCGGGGGGGGCTACACAGATACGCAGTATTTT. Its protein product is CALTGGGYTDTQYF.